What follows describes a single TCR beta chain. As originally analysed: Scientists estimated how many nucleated cells there were by amplifying reference gene primers. The table came from immunoSEQ multiplex PCR; TCRdb's copy has only in-frame clones and leaves some out. That table gives V, J and clone size, and the DNA gave D and trimming. Here the sample spans approximately 300,000 clones, 80% to 85% being singletons. The germline V and J ends were trimmed by 6 bases and 1 base, with 12 bases remaining between them. The CDR3 runs to 13 residues. Germline V gene sequence: CDR1 SQVTM, CDR2 ANQGSEA. The data derive from a study of blood T cell repertoires in COVID-19. Study-level background: COVID-19 samples from acute and convalescent phases originated in the United States, Italy and Spain. T cells, B-cell-depleted T cells, or PBMCs supplied cDNA or gDNA.

The chain is built from TRBV29-1 and TRBJ1-1, with D tentatively TRBD1 (5 bases). The sequence came from a person aged 65 to 85 with COVID-19, enrolled during active disease. The sample taken for sequencing was peripheral blood. In DNA, the CDR3 is TGCAGCGTGCCAGGGAGGGGGAACACTGAAGCTTTCTTT. It codes for CSVPGRGNTEAFF.